Following are 18 T cell receptor beta chains from one sample sequenced in a study of response to subunit inactivated influenza vaccine. TCRdb redid the calling of the RT-PCR reads with MiXCR, one entry per CDR3 protein. The top ten clones hold less than 8.5% of a sample with roughly 670,000 distinct CDR3 sequences, 12% to 15% of them seen once. The specimen comprised PBMCs from blood, sampled around 14 days before vaccination. Receptor source: a man over 45 who received an inactivated influenza vaccine.

This clonotype has only a few counts. The chain's CDR3 is CAWSKTTGTGGADNEQFF. The CDR3 coding sequence is TGTGCCTGGAGTAAAACCACCGGGACAGGGGGCGCGGACAATGAGCAGTTCTTC. V is TRBV30 and J is TRBJ2-1; 12 bases are a match to TRBD1. The V gene end was trimmed by 2 bases and the J gene end by 5 bases; junction bases not matched to a gene: 13. This CDR3 contains 18 residues. Germline V lookup: CDR1 GTSNPN, CDR2 SVGIG (reference sequence). Full variable domain (missing parts from reference TRBV30 and TRBJ2-1): SQTIHQWPATLVQPVGSPLSLECTVEGTSNPNLYWYRQAAGRGLQLLFYSVGIGQISSEVPQNLSASRPQDRQFILSSKKLLLSDSGFYLCAWSKTTGTGGADNEQFFGPGTRLTVL.

The chain links TRBV2 to TRBJ2-1; D uncertain. The germline V gene encodes CDR1 SNHLY and CDR2 FYNNEI. V lost 3 bases to trimming and J lost 10 bases, with 13 bases between them. The CDR3 length is 13 residues. CDR3 loop: CASSEHPFNEQFF. Written as DNA, the CDR3 is TGTGCCAGCAGTGAGCACCCCTTCAACGAGCAGTTCTTC. The full variable domain, completed using reference TRBV2 and TRBJ2-1, is EPEVTQTPSHQVTQMGQEVILRCVPISNHLYFYWYRQILGQKVEFLVSFYNNEISEKSEIFDDQFSVERPDGSNFTLKIRSTKLEDSAMYFCASSEHPFNEQFFGPGTRLTVL.

This clonotype was picked up a small number of times. The rearrangement uses TRBV11-2 and TRBJ2-2; D is ambiguous. CDR3 length: 14 amino acids. Germline V gene lookup returns CDR1 SGHAT and CDR2 FQNNGV. V dropped 0 bases and J dropped 8 bases, with 10 bases sitting between them. This CDR3 reads CASSLDMAWGELFF. The CDR3, as DNA: TGTGCCAGCAGCTTAGATATGGCGTGGGGGGAGCTGTTTTTT.

This clonotype has only a few counts. This rearrangement joins TRBV11-2 to TRBJ1-5; tentatively, D is TRBD1 (5 bases). The germline V gene has CDR1 SGHAT and CDR2 FQNNGV. This CDR3 comprises 14 residues. V was clipped by 5 bases and J by 2 bases, with 10 bases between them. CDR3 residues: CASSRDWGNQPQHF. CDR3 coding DNA: TGTGCCAGCAGCCGGGACTGGGGCAATCAGCCCCAGCATTTT.

This clonotype has more than one count but fewer than ten. The chain couples TRBV29-1 to TRBJ2-5, with TRBD1 matching 7 bases. CDR1 is SQVTM and CDR2 is ANQGSEA in the germline V gene. The CDR3 runs 14 residues. V shed 4 bases, J shed 0 bases, and the junction held 5 bases outside the gene matches. The CDR3 protein is CSVAGTENQETQYF. The CDR3 bases are TGCAGCGTTGCCGGGACAGAGAACCAAGAGACCCAGTACTTC.

The chain uses TRBV6-1 and TRBJ1-3, with a possible D match to TRBD1 (5 bases). The CDR3 loop spans 15 amino acids. Germline V gene data show CDR1 as MNHNS and CDR2 as SASEGT. The ends were cut back, 2 bases at V and 0 bases at J, with 8 bases in the middle. The CDR3 sequence: CASSERGDSGNTIYF. CDR3 nucleotide sequence: TGTGCCAGCAGTGAAAGGGGAGACTCTGGAAACACCATATATTTT.

This chain joins TRBV5-1 and TRBJ2-2; D is uncertain. Germline CDR1 and CDR2: SGHRS and YFSETQ. Trimming took 4 bases from V and 3 from J, leaving 10 bases between them. This CDR3 has 14 amino acids. CDR3 sequence: CASSITGYTGELFF. The CDR3 region has the DNA TGCGCCAGCAGCATAACTGGTTACACCGGGGAGCTGTTTTTT.

The rearrangement uses TRBV10-3 and TRBJ1-6; D not resolved. V shed 0 bases and J shed 3 bases, with 6 bases lying between them. The CDR3 extends over 15 amino acids. CDR1 is ENHRY, CDR2 SYGVKD, per germline. The CDR3 here is CAISESPVYNSPLHF. Written as DNA, the CDR3 is TGTGCCATCAGTGAGTCCCCCGTCTATAATTCACCCCTCCACTTT.

This clonotype was seen a handful of times. The V gene is TRBV5-1, the J gene TRBJ2-7; 8 positions agree with TRBD2. Germline CDR1 reads SGHRS; CDR2 reads YFSETQ. The CDR3 is made up of 15 amino acids. After removal of 0 bases from V and 7 bases from J, the junction contained 9 bases not matched to a gene. For the CDR3, the DNA is TGCGCCAGCAGCTTGGCGAGCGGGAGAGGTGGAGAGCAGTACTTC. Translated: CASSLASGRGGEQYF. The full variable domain, in which reference TRBV5-1 and TRBJ2-7 provide the parts outside the CDR3, is KAGVTQTPRYLIKTRGQQVTLSCSPISGHRSVSWYQQTPGQGLQFLFEYFSETQRNKGNFPGRFSGRQFSNSRSEMNVSTLELGDSALYLCASSLASGRGGEQYFGPGTRLTVT.

The chain recombines TRBV15 with TRBJ2-7, with 9 bases lining up with TRBD1. V was clipped by 5 bases and J by 5 bases; unmatched bases: 10. CDR3 length: 15 amino acids. Germline CDR1 reads LNHNV; CDR2 reads YYDKDF (reference sequence). Here the CDR3 reads CATSGRDRVVHEQYF. As DNA, the CDR3 is TGTGCCACCAGCGGCCGGGACAGGGTCGTTCACGAGCAGTACTTC.

This clonotype was observed a few times. The chain couples TRBV9 to TRBJ1-2; no clear D gene. The CDR3 is 18 amino acids. Germline V gene data show CDR1 as SGDLS and CDR2 as YYNGEE. V was trimmed by 4 bases and J by 0 bases, leaving 22 bases between them. The CDR3 protein is CASSQTRAERTPNYGYTF. The CDR3 nucleotides are TGTGCCAGCAGCCAGACTCGGGCGGAGCGCACGCCTAACTATGGCTACACCTTC.

This chain uses TRBV29-1 with TRBJ2-5, with 11 positions matching TRBD1. Germline V lookup: CDR1 SQVTM, CDR2 ANQGSEA. The CDR3 extends over 15 amino acids. V trimming: 4 bases; J trimming: 2 bases; junction bases outside the gene matches: 6. CDR3 region: CSVAGDRGIQETQYF. The CDR3 nucleotides are TGCAGCGTTGCTGGGGACAGGGGGATTCAAGAGACCCAGTACTTC.

The J gene is TRBJ1-5, the V gene TRBV5-6; unclear D gene. Trimming cost V 3 bases and J 2 bases, with 18 bases left between them. In germline, CDR1 is SGHDT, CDR2 YYEEEE. The CDR3 length is 17 residues. The CDR3 loop reads CASSSIQLEGGNQPQHF. In nucleotides, the CDR3 is TGTGCCAGCAGCTCCATCCAATTAGAGGGCGGCAATCAGCCCCAGCATTTT.

The sample holds a few counts of this clonotype. The chain uses TRBV7-2 and TRBJ2-7, with D possibly being TRBD2 (6 bases). Germline-derived CDR1 and CDR2 are SGHTA and FQGNSA. The CDR3 sequence is 14 residues long. V lost 2 bases and J lost 2, with 10 bases in between. CDR3 sequence: CASSLRDSAYEQYF. CDR3 in DNA: TGTGCCAGCAGCTTAAGGGACTCAGCCTACGAGCAGTACTTC.

There are a few counts of this clonotype. V gene TRBV29-1 combines with J gene TRBJ2-7; 11 bases align to TRBD2. The CDR3 length is 14 residues. Germline CDR1 reads SQVTM; CDR2 reads ANQGSEA. The V gene end was trimmed by 5 bases and the J gene end by 6 bases; junction bases not matched to a gene: 9. The CDR3 DNA reads TGCAGCGTTCCCGTAGCGGGAGGGCCATCCGAGCAGTACTTC. As protein: CSVPVAGGPSEQYF.

The chain couples TRBV10-3 to TRBJ1-6, with 9 bases lining up with TRBD1. The CDR3 consists of 16 residues. Germline V gene sequence: CDR1 ENHRY, CDR2 SYGVKD. V lost 2 bases to trimming and J lost 7 bases; unmatched junction nucleotides: 6. Here the CDR3 reads CAISEAWTGANSPLHF. CDR3 DNA: TGTGCCATCAGTGAGGCCTGGACAGGGGCGAATTCACCCCTCCACTTT.

This chain connects TRBV7-2 to TRBJ2-7, with D unclear. V lost 5 bases and J lost 1, with 12 bases in between. This CDR3 has 14 residues. Per germline, CDR1 SGHTA and CDR2 FQGNSA. As DNA, the CDR3 is TGTGCCAGCAGCCCGGCGATTGTGTCCTACGAGCAGTACTTC. Residues: CASSPAIVSYEQYF.

This clonotype was seen a handful of times. This chain uses TRBV20-1 with TRBJ2-5; 8 positions agree with TRBD2. Germline loops: CDR1 DFQATT, CDR2 SNEGSKA (reference sequence). The ends lost 1 base at V and 5 bases at J; junction bases unmatched: 15. The CDR3 is made up of 17 amino acids. CDR3: CSARVFGGLGGLETQYF. The CDR3 nucleotides are TGCAGTGCTAGAGTTTTCGGGGGACTAGGCGGTTTGGAGACCCAGTACTTC.